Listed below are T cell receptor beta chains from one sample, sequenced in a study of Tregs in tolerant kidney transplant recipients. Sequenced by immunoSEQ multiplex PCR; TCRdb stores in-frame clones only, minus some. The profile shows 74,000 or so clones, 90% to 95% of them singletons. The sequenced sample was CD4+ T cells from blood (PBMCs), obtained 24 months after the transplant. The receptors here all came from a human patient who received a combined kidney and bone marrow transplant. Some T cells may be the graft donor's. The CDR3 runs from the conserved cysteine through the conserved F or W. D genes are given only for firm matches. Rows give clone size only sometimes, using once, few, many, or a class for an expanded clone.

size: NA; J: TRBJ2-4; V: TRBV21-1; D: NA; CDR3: CASSKGVRGLTKNIQYF; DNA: TGTGCCAGCAGCAAAGGAGTTAGGGGGCTTACCAAAAACATTCAGTACTTC
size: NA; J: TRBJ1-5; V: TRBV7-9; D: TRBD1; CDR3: CASSLTGEGNQPQHF; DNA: TGTGCCAGCAGCCTGACAGGGGAGGGAAATCAGCCCCAGCATTTT
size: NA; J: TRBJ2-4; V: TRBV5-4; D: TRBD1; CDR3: CASSSPGQGAVIQYF; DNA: TGTGCCAGCAGCAGTCCGGGACAGGGGGCGGTCATTCAGTACTTC
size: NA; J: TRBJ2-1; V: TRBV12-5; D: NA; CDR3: CASGQGGSYNEQFF; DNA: TGTGCTAGTGGACAAGGCGGTTCCTACAATGAGCAGTTCTTC
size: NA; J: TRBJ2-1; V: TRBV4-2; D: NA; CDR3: CASSQSGEGLNEQFF; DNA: TGTGCCAGCAGCCAGTCAGGGGAAGGGTTGAATGAGCAGTTCTTC
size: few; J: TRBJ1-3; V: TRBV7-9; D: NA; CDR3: CASSLGGNAGNTIYF; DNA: TGTGCCAGCAGCTTAGGAGGGAACGCTGGAAACACCATATATTTT
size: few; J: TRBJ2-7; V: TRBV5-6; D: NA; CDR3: CASSPGLVWKQYF; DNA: TGTGCCAGCAGCCCGGGACTGGTCTGGAAGCAGTACTTC
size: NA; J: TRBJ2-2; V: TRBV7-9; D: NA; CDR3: CASSLGASNTGELFF; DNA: TGTGCCAGCAGCTTAGGGGCCAGCAACACCGGGGAGCTGTTTTTT
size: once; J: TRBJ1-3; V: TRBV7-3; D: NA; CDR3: CASSLMGAGNTIYF; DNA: TGTGCCAGCAGCTTAATGGGAGCGGGAAACACCATATATTTT
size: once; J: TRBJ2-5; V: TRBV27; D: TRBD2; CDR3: CASRRLAGGPHQETQYF; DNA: TGTGCCAGCAGGCGACTAGCGGGGGGACCCCACCAAGAGACCCAGTACTTC
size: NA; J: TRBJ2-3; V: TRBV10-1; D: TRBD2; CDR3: CASNGLAGPDTQYF; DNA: TGCGCCAGCAACGGTCTAGCGGGACCAGATACGCAGTATTTT
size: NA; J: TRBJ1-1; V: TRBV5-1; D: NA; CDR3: CASSSISARVTEAFF; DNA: TGCGCCAGCAGCTCGATTTCTGCGCGGGTCACTGAAGCTTTCTTT
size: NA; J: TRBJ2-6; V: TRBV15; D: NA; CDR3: CATSRDFEAGANVLTF; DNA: TGTGCCACCAGCAGGGACTTCGAGGCTGGGGCCAACGTCCTGACTTTC
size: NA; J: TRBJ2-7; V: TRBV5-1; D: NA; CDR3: CASSLAEGHPIYEQYF; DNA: TGCGCCAGCAGCTTGGCCGAGGGTCATCCTATTTACGAGCAGTACTTC
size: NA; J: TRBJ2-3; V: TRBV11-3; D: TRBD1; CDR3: CASSPDRTDTQYF; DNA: TGTGCCAGCAGCCCGGACAGGACCGATACGCAGTATTTT
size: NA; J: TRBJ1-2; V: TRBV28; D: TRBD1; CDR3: CASSRDRDVGYTF; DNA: TGTGCCAGCAGCCGGGACAGGGACGTTGGCTACACCTTC
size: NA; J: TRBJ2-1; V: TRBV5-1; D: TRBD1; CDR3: CASSWTGYNEQFF; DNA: TGCGCCAGCAGTTGGACAGGGTACAATGAGCAGTTCTTC
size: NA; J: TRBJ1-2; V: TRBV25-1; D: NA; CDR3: CASSEWVGDGYTF; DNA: TGTGCCAGCAGTGAATGGGTCGGGGATGGCTACACCTTC
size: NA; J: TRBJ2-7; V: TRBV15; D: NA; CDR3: CATSRDQGLSYEQYF; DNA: TGTGCCACCAGCAGAGATCAGGGGCTCTCCTACGAGCAGTACTTC
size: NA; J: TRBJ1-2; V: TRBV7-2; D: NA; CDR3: CASRPARNYGYTF; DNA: TGTGCCAGCCGCCCCGCGAGGAACTATGGCTACACCTTC
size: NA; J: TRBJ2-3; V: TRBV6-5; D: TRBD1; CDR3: CASSSRTGTSTDTQYF; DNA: TGTGCCAGCAGTTCCCGGACAGGTACTAGCACAGATACGCAGTATTTT
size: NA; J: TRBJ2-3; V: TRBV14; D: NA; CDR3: CASSQDFGETVDTQYF; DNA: TGTGCCAGCAGCCAAGATTTCGGGGAAACGGTAGATACGCAGTATTTT
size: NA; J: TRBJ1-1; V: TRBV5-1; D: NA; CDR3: CASSIDPGGQAFF; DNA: TGCGCCAGCAGCATAGACCCGGGGGGTCAGGCTTTCTTT
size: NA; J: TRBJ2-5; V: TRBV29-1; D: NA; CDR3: CSVGGPLETQYF; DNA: TGCAGCGTTGGTGGGCCTTTAGAGACCCAGTACTTC
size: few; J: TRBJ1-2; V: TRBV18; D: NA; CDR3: CASSPAPGDYGYTF; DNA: TGTGCCAGCTCACCTGCACCGGGGGACTATGGCTACACCTTC
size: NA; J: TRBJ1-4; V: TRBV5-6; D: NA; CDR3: CASSFSPATNEKLFF; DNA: TGTGCCAGCAGCTTTTCTCCAGCAACTAATGAAAAACTGTTTTTT
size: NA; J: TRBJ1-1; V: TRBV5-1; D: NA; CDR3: CASSLEGRDWTEAFF; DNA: TGCGCCAGCAGCTTGGAGGGCAGGGACTGGACTGAAGCTTTCTTT
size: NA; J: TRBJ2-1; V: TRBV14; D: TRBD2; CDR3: CASSYTGRAFNEQFF; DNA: TGTGCCAGCAGCTATACCGGGAGGGCCTTCAATGAGCAGTTCTTC
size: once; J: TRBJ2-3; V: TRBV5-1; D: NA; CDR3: CASSPDEGSTDTQYF; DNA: TGCGCCAGCAGCCCAGACGAGGGAAGCACAGATACGCAGTATTTT
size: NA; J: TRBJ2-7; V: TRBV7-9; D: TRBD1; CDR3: CASSPGGQGREQYF; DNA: TGTGCCAGCAGCCCAGGGGGACAGGGGCGCGAGCAGTACTTC
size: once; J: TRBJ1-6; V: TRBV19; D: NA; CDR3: CATTPGSSYNSPLHF; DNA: TGTGCCACTACCCCGGGGAGCTCCTATAATTCACCCCTCCACTTT
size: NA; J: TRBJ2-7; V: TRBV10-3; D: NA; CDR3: CAISQREPGDSYEQYF; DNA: TGTGCCATCAGCCAGAGGGAGCCAGGGGATTCCTACGAGCAGTACTTC
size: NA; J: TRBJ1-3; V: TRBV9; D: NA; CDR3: CASSVDRGAGNTIYF; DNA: TGTGCCAGCAGCGTAGATCGGGGAGCCGGAAACACCATATATTTT
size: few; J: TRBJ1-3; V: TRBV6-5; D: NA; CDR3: CASTRGGGNTIYF; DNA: TGTGCCAGCACTAGAGGGGGTGGAAACACCATATATTTT
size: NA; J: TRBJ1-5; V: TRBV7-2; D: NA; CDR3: CASSLETVHSNQPQHF; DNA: TGTGCCAGCAGCTTAGAAACGGTTCATAGCAATCAGCCCCAGCATTTT
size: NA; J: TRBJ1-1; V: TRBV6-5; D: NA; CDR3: CASSYTQGGAEAFF; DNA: TGTGCCAGCAGTTACACGCAGGGTGGCGCTGAAGCTTTCTTT
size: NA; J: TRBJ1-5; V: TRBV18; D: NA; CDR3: CASSSKGGSNQPQHF; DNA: TGTGCCAGCTCCAGCAAAGGAGGTAGCAATCAGCCCCAGCATTTT
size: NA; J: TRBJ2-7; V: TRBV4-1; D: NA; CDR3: CASSQRDTLRDEQYF; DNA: TGCGCCAGCAGCCAACGGGACACCCTCAGGGACGAGCAGTACTTC
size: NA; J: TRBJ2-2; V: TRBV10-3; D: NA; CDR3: CAISEGVAANTGELFF; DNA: TGTGCCATCAGTGAGGGGGTAGCGGCTAACACCGGGGAGCTGTTTTTT
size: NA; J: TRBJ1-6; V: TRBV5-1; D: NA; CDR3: CASSQAGVDSPLHF; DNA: TGCGCCAGCAGCCAGGCGGGGGTAGATTCACCCCTCCACTTT
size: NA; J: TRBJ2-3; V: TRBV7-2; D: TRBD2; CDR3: CASSFGGSPPDTQYF; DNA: TGTGCCAGCAGCTTCGGCGGGAGTCCCCCCGATACGCAGTATTTT
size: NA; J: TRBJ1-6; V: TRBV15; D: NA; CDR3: CATSRDAESPLHF; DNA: TGTGCCACCAGCAGAGATGCCGAGTCACCCCTCCACTTT
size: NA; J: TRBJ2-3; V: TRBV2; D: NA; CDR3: CASSEQTTDTQYF; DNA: TGTGCCAGCAGTGAACAGACAACAGATACGCAGTATTTT
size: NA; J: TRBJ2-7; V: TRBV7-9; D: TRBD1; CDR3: CASSFRTGPAGKYEQYF; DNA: TGTGCCAGCAGCTTCAGGACAGGGCCTGCCGGGAAGTACGAGCAGTACTTC
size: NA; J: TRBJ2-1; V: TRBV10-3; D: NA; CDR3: CASSRGTGLTNEQFF; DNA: TGTGCCTCCAGCCGAGGCACAGGGCTAACGAATGAGCAGTTCTTC
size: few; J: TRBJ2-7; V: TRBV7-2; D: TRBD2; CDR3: CASSLKSALAGYEQYF; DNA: TGTGCCAGCAGCTTAAAGTCGGCCCTAGCGGGGTACGAGCAGTACTTC
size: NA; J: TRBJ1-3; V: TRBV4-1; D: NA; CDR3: CASSRGSSGGNTIYF; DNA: TGCGCCAGCAGCCGCGGGAGCTCAGGGGGAAACACCATATATTTT